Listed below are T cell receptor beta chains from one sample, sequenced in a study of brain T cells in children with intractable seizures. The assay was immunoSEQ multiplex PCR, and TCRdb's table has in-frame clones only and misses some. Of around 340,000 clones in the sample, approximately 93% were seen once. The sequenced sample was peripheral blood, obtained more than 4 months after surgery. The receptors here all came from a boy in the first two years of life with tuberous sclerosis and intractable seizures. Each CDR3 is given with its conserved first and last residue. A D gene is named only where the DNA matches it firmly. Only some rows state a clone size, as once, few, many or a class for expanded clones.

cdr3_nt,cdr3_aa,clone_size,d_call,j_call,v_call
TGTGCCAGCAGACCGGGACACCCGGACTATGGCTACACCTTC,CASRPGHPDYGYTF,-,-,TRBJ1-2,TRBV5-4
TGTGCCAGTAGTACCTTAGGACAGGGCAACTCCTACGAGCAGTACTTC,CASSTLGQGNSYEQYF,-,TRBD1,TRBJ2-7,TRBV19
TGTGCCAGCAGCGACCCCTACGAGCAGTACTTC,CASSDPYEQYF,-,-,TRBJ2-7,TRBV7-8
TGTGCCAGCAGCGATCCGGGACAGGGGGCTTCTAATGAAAAACTGTTTTTT,CASSDPGQGASNEKLFF,-,TRBD1,TRBJ1-4,TRBV5-5
TGCAGCGGGGGACTTCACCAGGATACGCAGTATTTT,CSGGLHQDTQYF,-,-,TRBJ2-3,TRBV29-1
TGTGCCAGCTCACCTCCAGGGCGGAGTGAGGGCTACACCTTC,CASSPPGRSEGYTF,-,-,TRBJ1-2,TRBV18
TGTGCCAGCAGCCAAGATTGGAGCGCTCAAGAGACCCAGTACTTC,CASSQDWSAQETQYF,-,-,TRBJ2-5,TRBV3-1/TRBV3-2
TGTGCTAGTGGTTGGACTAGCGGGAGGTACACCGGGGAGCTGTTTTTT,CASGWTSGRYTGELFF,once,TRBD2,TRBJ2-2,TRBV12-5
TGCAGCGTTCCGGTGCGGGCGGGGGAACTGTTTTTT,CSVPVRAGELFF,-,-,TRBJ1-4,TRBV29-1
TGTGCCAGCTCACTGGACGTAGCGGAGACCGCGAACACCGGGGAGCTGTTTTTT,CASSLDVAETANTGELFF,-,-,TRBJ2-2,TRBV18
TGTGCCAGCAGTTCACGGACAGGAAGGGAAGCTTTCTTT,CASSSRTGREAFF,once,TRBD1,TRBJ1-1,TRBV27
TGTGCCAGCAGCCCAGGACCGGGTCCCTATGGCTACACCTTC,CASSPGPGPYGYTF,-,-,TRBJ1-2,TRBV3-1/TRBV3-2
TGTGCCAGCAGCCAACGATTAGCGGGAGCCCTGGGGGATTACTACGAGCAGTACTTC,CASSQRLAGALGDYYEQYF,-,TRBD2,TRBJ2-7,TRBV14
TGCGCCAGCAGCCACCAAAGGGGGGAACTGTTTTTT,CASSHQRGELFF,-,-,TRBJ1-4,TRBV4-1
TGTGCCACCAGTGATTCCGGGGGAAACACCGGGGAGCTGTTTTTT,CATSDSGGNTGELFF,-,-,TRBJ2-2,TRBV24-1
TGTGCCAGTAGTATACCGGACGCCGAGTTGGACACTGAAGCTTTCTTT,CASSIPDAELDTEAFF,-,-,TRBJ1-1,TRBV19